This entry concerns a single TCR beta chain. Its antigen is currently not known. Per-base quality was not reported, and no clone a single base away is much larger than it. For CDR1 and CDR2, the germline V gene lists MNHEY and SVGAGI. Ends trimmed: V by 10 bases, J by 10 bases; bases unmatched to a gene: 12. There are 14 amino acids in the CDR3, from cysteine to phenylalanine inclusive. The entry retains the CDR3 DNA only, 42 bases that are in frame from base 1. The sample's time point label, decoded: patch test 3, about 24 weeks after DPC sensitization. The treatment or condition label corresponds to: therapeutic diphenylcyclopropenone sensitization with weekly scalp DPC. Blood at each patch-test visit was drawn before the patch test was applied. Patients were eligible if aged 18 to 70, diagnosed with alopecia and judged suitable for DPC therapy, and pregnant patients were excluded. Unfractionated whole blood was collected in Tempus Blood RNA tubes, and total RNA was extracted from that blood.

The data derive from a study of human T cells and chemical hapten exposure (dated by TCRdb to about 2021). Background on the whole study: For sensitization, 2% DPC in acetone was applied to a 2 cm by 2 cm area of upper inner arm skin. Throughout the approximately 24-week study period, patients were also given weekly therapeutic DPC doses on the scalp. Patch testing on the upper back used Finn chambers containing 0.01% DPC, with scoring done after 6 days according to International Contact Dermatitis Research Group standards. The mostly female patient cohort included alopecia areata with under or over 50% scalp involvement, alopecia totalis and alopecia universalis. Libraries were pooled for sequencing, and per-sample TCR yields varied mainly because of small differences in library volumes within the pool. Peripheral blood TCR repertoire changes were tracked in vivo in alopecia patients during primary and secondary sensitization to the hapten diphenylcyclopropenone (DPC). Blood samples were taken from patients before sensitization (week 0) and at 2, 6 and about 24 weeks after DPC sensitization. Around 30 alopecia patients provided blood for TCR sequencing at one to four time points (pre-sensitization, 2, 6 and 24 weeks). Summary of the overall study and its limitations: After repeated subsampling, the strength of the expansion versus patch-test correlation and the threshold at which it became significant changed. No change with DPC sensitization was found in the number of TCRs above 1 in 1000 frequency, and no evidence of global repertoire structure alterations was found. Expanded TCRs formed significantly more large CDR3 similarity clusters than pre-sensitization or healthy control sets, consistent with antigen-driven responses. A positive correlation was found between the number of PT1 expanded TCRs and patch test score, with significance reached at thresholds 8, 16 and 32 but not 4. All patients had alopecia, a presumed autoimmune disease, so their immune response might differ from that of healthy individuals.

The library was made by RACE. The run used a NextSeq 500. Library preparation attached unique molecular identifiers to individual cDNA molecules for quantitative, reproducible TCR counting. Each blood RNA sample was used to sequence both TCR alpha and TCR beta chains. The authors' analysis ran thus. A median of around 96,000 TCRs per sample was observed, with a range of 23,224 to 690,600. The Decombinator software suite was used to annotate the V, J and CDR3 of the TCR reads. To make PS versus PT1 abundance plots, every sample was subsampled to the same number of TCRs (28,000). Expanded TCRs were defined as absent before sensitization and observed at least eight times at the 2-week time point. Clones were called with MiXCR by TCRdb after fastp trimmed the public reads at Q25, and only in-frame beta chains were retained. All rows with the same CDR3 protein become a single entry with the most common DNA and genes. The V and J calls come from TCRdb's annotation, not from the publication. Here the sample has roughly 97,000 distinct CDR3 sequences; 25% to 30% occur a single time. The ten largest clones add up to 10% to 13% of the sample.

This sample comprised whole blood, obtained in connection with sensitization to the hapten diphenylcyclopropenone (DPC). Rearrangement joined TRBV6-5 to TRBJ1-6, and 8 junction bases match TRBD1. The TCR was taken from a man aged 35-49 years with alopecia areata. Some clones in this sample may be carry-over from other donors' samples. The DNA sequence is as follows: TGTGCCATCCGACAGGGGCCAGTCGGATCACCCCTCCACTTT. Its protein reads: CAIRQGPVGSPLHF.